The text below deals with one TCR beta chain. The antigen it recognizes is unknown. Base-call qualities are not available, and no considerably larger clone is one nucleotide away. The data derive from a study of T cells after yellow fever vaccination (dated by TCRdb to 2018 to 2020). Regarding the complete study: The SMART-Seq v4 Ultra Low Input RNA kit was used to prepare libraries from fractions with low cell numbers. To follow T-cell clones before and after both primary and booster YFV17D yellow fever vaccination, bulk TCR alpha and beta repertoires underwent longitudinal sequencing. Two healthy male donors made up the cohort, one aged 18 to 29 years and the other aged 30 to 39 years. Blood was drawn at multiple timepoints before and after primary and secondary immunization, with bulk PBMC replicates and cell subsets isolated.

Overall study outcomes, separate from this receptor: Computational filtering was required because FACS-sorted repertoires could contain abundant contaminating clonotypes from the bulk population. Because the study included only a couple of donors, the extent to which the findings can be generalized is limited. A small share of clonotypes occurred in both CD4 and CD8 compartments, likely arising from convergent recombination. Most clones expanded after primary vaccination were re-detected after the booster (about 95% of CD4 and 88% of CD8), suggesting broad memory maintenance. The secondary T-cell response was weaker than the primary response but faster, peaking on day 5 instead of day 15.

From a lookup of the germline V gene, CDR1 and CDR2 are LGHNA and YSLEER. From the cysteine through the phenylalanine, the CDR3 covers 15 amino acids. Of the read, only the CDR3 DNA is kept; its 45 bases are in frame from base 1. V is pared back by 4 bases and J by 4 bases, with 15 bases lying between the germline termini. The treatment or condition tag for this specimen amounts to: live attenuated yellow fever vaccine strain. Two biological replicates of bulk PBMCs were collected at each blood-draw timepoint. A standard Ficoll-Paque protocol was used to isolate PBMCs from peripheral blood. RNA was extracted with TriZol from bulk PBMCs, CD4 and CD8 fractions, and dextramer-positive and dextramer-negative fractions. Instrument on record: Illumina NovaSeq 6000. TCR cDNA was made using 5'RACE template switching, a step that added a universal primer site and unique molecular identifiers. Priming of cDNA synthesis was performed from both the TCR alpha and TCR beta constant segments. Two PCR steps were used to amplify libraries, with sample barcodes and sequencing adapters being added in the second step. Sequencing of the libraries was done on either Illumina HiSeq 2500 (2x100 bp) or NovaSeq (2x150 bp). For the original study's pipeline: MIGEC was used to demultiplex reads and collapse the reads into UMI consensus sequences, and MiXCR was used for V(D)J alignment. Vaccine-responding clonotypes were identified with edgeR using replicate PBMC samples, with FDR below 0.01 and a log2 fold change above 5 up to day 15 being required. CD4 or CD8 identity was assigned to each bulk clonotype according to whether the clonotype was present at higher abundance in the sequenced CD4 repertoire or the sequenced CD8 repertoire. TCRdb took the public reads, trimmed them with fastp at Q25, ran MiXCR for clone calling and kept in-frame beta chains. Duplicate CDR3 protein sequences are folded into a single record with the most common DNA and genes. TCRdb, not the original authors, processed these V and J calls. Present in this sample are about 310,000 distinct CDR3 sequences, approximately 3.9% of which were seen just once. The ten biggest clones cover 23% of the sample.

This receptor was obtained from a man younger than 30 who received the YFV17D yellow fever vaccine. The V and J genes are TRBV4-3 and TRBJ2-3, with no reliable assignment of the D segment. The sequences come from PBMCs, collected on the day of the yellow fever booster vaccination. The CDR3 region has the sequence CASSPRQGWADTQYF. In nucleotides, the sequence is TGCGCCAGCAGCCCGCGACAAGGGTGGGCAGATACGCAGTATTTT.